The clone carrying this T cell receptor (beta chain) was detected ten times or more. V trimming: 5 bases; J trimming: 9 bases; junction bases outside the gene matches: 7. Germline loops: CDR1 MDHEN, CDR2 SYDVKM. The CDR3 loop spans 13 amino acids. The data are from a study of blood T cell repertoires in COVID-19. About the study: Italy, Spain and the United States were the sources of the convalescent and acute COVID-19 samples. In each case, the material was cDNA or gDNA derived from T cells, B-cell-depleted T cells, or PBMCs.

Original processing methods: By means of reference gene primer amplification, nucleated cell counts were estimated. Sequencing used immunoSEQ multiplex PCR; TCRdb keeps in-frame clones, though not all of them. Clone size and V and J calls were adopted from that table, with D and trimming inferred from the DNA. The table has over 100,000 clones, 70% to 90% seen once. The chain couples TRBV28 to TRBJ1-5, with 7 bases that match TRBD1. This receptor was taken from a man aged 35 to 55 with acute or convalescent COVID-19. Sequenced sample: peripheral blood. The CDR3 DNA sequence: TGTGCCAGCAGTCCCGACAGGGTTCGGCCCCAGCATTTT. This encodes CASSPDRVRPQHF.